The TCR beta chain under discussion was sequenced for a study of response to subunit inactivated influenza vaccine. Study results and limitations: Authors suggested few new T cells are recruited by each seasonal influenza vaccination.

Germline CDR1 reads DFQATT; CDR2 reads SNEGSKA (reference sequence). The CDR3 runs to 15 residues. V was clipped by 3 bases and J by 2 bases; unmatched bases: 8. MiXCR, applied by TCRdb to the RT-PCR reads, yields one record per CDR3 protein. The repertoire holds approximately 170,000 distinct CDR3 sequences, 14% seen once, with 26% in the top ten. Regarding this clonotype: What it binds is unknown.

Sample: CD8+ T cells sorted from PBMCs, taken roughly 5 days after vaccination. The receptor was derived from a man in his fifties or sixties who received an inactivated influenza vaccine. This chain connects TRBV20-1 to TRBJ2-7, with TRBD2 identical over 9 bases. The CDR3 nucleotides are TGCAGTGCTAGGGGGACTAGCCAATTAACCTACGAGCAGTACTTC. It encodes CSARGTSQLTYEQYF.